These 3 T cell receptor beta chains were sequenced from one sample in a study of T cell responses to AZD1222 COVID-19 vaccine. Generated by immunoSEQ multiplex PCR, the TCRdb table keeps only in-frame clones and is missing some. The repertoire consists of tens of thousands of clones, with roughly 93% occurring once and the leading ten covering roughly 7.3%. The sequences come from peripheral blood, collected on day 0 of AZD1222 vaccination. These receptors were taken from an adult in good health.

In this sample, this clone is large. The chain uses TRBV6-5 and TRBJ1-6; D unresolved. The CDR3 extends over 15 amino acids. Germline-derived CDR1 and CDR2 are MNHEY and SVGAGI. V was cut by 2 bases and J by 8 bases, with 13 bases left in between. The chain's CDR3 is CASSYVLTTDSPLHF. CDR3 nucleotide sequence: TGTGCCAGCAGTTACGTACTAACCACGGATTCACCCCTCCACTTT.

The chain joins TRBV2 to TRBJ2-5; weak D call: TRBD1 (6 bases). Trimming left V 6 bases short and J 1 base short, with 12 bases between. Per the germline V gene, CDR1 is SNHLY and CDR2 is FYNNEI. The CDR3 runs to 14 residues. The CDR3 reads CASSLDRTQETQYF. The CDR3 region has the DNA TGTGCCAGCAGCCTGGACAGAACCCAAGAGACCCAGTACTTC.

J is TRBJ2-5 and V is TRBV6-5; TRBD1 agrees at 7 bases. After removal of 4 bases from V and 4 bases from J, the junction contained 6 bases not matched to a gene. CDR1 is MNHEY, CDR2 SVGAGI, per germline. The CDR3 covers 14 residues. This CDR3 is CASSFRAGGETQYF. The CDR3 DNA is TGTGCCAGCAGTTTTCGGGCAGGGGGAGAGACCCAGTACTTC.